These 19 T cell receptor beta chains were sequenced from one sample in a study of CXCR3-negative and CXCR3-positive naive CD8 T cells. Study conclusions and caveats: In CXCR3-positive naive cells, the TRB CDR3s were more hydrophobic than in CXCR3-negative naive cells.

Their target antigens are unknown. Carrying UMI labels, the TRB cDNA libraries were prepared through 5' RACE. TCRdb reprocessed the 5' RACE reads, keeping one entry per CDR3 protein, no DNA. Here the sample table reports about 98,000 distinct CDR3 sequences. Source material: naive CXCR3+ CD8+ T cells from blood. As to subset: CD45RO-CCR7+CD27+CD95- naive CD8+ T cells expressing CXCR3 (TNR3+). Source of these receptors: a human donor in good health. Some clones in this sample may be carry-over from other donors' samples.

J is TRBJ2-7 and V is TRBV4-3; TCRdb's D gene call, TRBD2, goes unchecked for lack of DNA. CDR3 length equals 15 residues. CDR1 LGHNA and CDR2 YSLEER come from the germline V gene. CDR3 region: CASSQDPRGYYEQYF.

This chain connects TRBV6-2 or TRBV6-3 to TRBJ2-2; the TCRdb call, TRBD1, lacks DNA for checking. Per germline, CDR1 MNHEY and CDR2 SVGEGT. This CDR3 has 14 residues. The CDR3: CAILSRGFTGELFF.

This rearrangement joins TRBV7-8 to TRBJ1-2; no DNA is available, so the TRBD1 call from TCRdb remains unchecked. Per germline, CDR1 SGHVS and CDR2 FQNEAQ. This CDR3 is built from 16 residues. The CDR3 sequence: CASRGYLSGLRDGYTF.

V is TRBV15 and J is TRBJ2-3; TCRdb selects TRBD1, and the lack of DNA leaves this call unchecked. The CDR3 totals 12 residues. CDR1 is LNHNV and CDR2 is YYDKDF in the germline V gene (reference sequence). The CDR3 protein is CATRGVADTQYF.

The rearrangement uses TRBV5-4 and TRBJ1-2. Germline V gene lookup returns CDR1 SGHNT and CDR2 YYREEE (reference sequence). The CDR3 contains 12 residues. The chain's CDR3 is CASSLGGLAYTF.

The rearrangement links TRBV7-9 to TRBJ2-7. Germline CDR1 is SEHNR and CDR2 is FQNEAQ (reference sequence). CDR3 size: 14 residues. This CDR3 reads CASSPRTGPYEQYF.

The J gene is TRBJ1-2, the V gene TRBV7-9; TCRdb reports TRBD1, a call that lacks DNA to check it against. Germline CDR1 SEHNR, CDR2 FQNEAQ (reference sequence). This CDR3 region has 16 residues. This CDR3 reads CASSIAMEQGTGGYTF.

V is TRBV27 and J is TRBJ2-7; the TCRdb call, TRBD1, lacks DNA for checking. Germline-derived CDR1 and CDR2 are MNHEY and SMNVEV (reference sequence). The CDR3 sequence is 14 residues long. Here the CDR3 reads CASKDRVRSYEQYF.

The gene calls are TRBV20-1 and TRBJ2-7; as DNA is missing, the TRBD1 call by TCRdb cannot be tested. Germline V lookup: CDR1 DFQATT, CDR2 SNEGSKA (reference sequence). The CDR3 runs to 14 residues. The CDR3 protein is CSAREGAVSYEQYF.

This chain uses TRBV7-6 with TRBJ1-2. This CDR3 contains 12 residues. From germline, CDR1 is SGHVS and CDR2 FNYEAQ. This chain's CDR3 is CASSLGTSGYTF.

The rearrangement links TRBV10-3 to TRBJ2-2; TCRdb reports TRBD2, a call that lacks DNA to check it against. Germline CDR1 is ENHRY and CDR2 is SYGVKD. This CDR3 region has 17 residues. CDR3 sequence: CAISDRAGGTSTGELFF.

The chain joins TRBV3-1 to TRBJ1-5. This CDR3 comprises 16 residues. CDR1 is LGHDT, CDR2 YNNKEL, per germline (reference sequence). Here the CDR3 reads CASSHSRGGSNQPQHF.

This chain links TRBV20-1 with TRBJ2-3; TCRdb's assignment of TRBD2 cannot be checked, as there is no DNA. Germline CDR1 is DFQATT and CDR2 is SNEGSKA (reference sequence). The CDR3 totals 20 residues. CDR3 sequence: CSARDPYLASGGKSTDTQYF.

V and J are TRBV9 and TRBJ1-3. The CDR3 consists of 16 residues. CDR1 and CDR2 (germline): SGDLS, YYNGEE. The CDR3 reads CASSPWEGSSGNTIYF. The whole variable domain, filled in from reference TRBV9 and TRBJ1-3, reads DSGVTQTPKHLITATGQRVTLRCSPRSGDLSVYWYQQSLDQGLQFLIQYYNGEERAKGNILERFSAQQFPDLHSELNLSSLELGDSALYFCASSPWEGSSGNTIYFGEGSWLTVV.

The chain carries TRBV7-9 and TRBJ1-5; the TCRdb call, TRBD1, lacks DNA for checking. The length of the CDR3 is 14 residues. The germline V gene encodes CDR1 SEHNR and CDR2 FQNEAQ (reference sequence). The chain's CDR3 is CASSVLGGNQPQHF.

The chain employs TRBV7-9 and TRBJ2-1; the D gene TCRdb calls, TRBD2, cannot be checked with no DNA. Germline V gene sequence: CDR1 SEHNR, CDR2 FQNEAQ (reference sequence). The length of the CDR3 is 17 residues. This chain's CDR3 is CASSLARRRGEYNEQFF.

The V and J genes are TRBV3-1 and TRBJ2-1; TCRdb lists TRBD2, though no DNA is available to test this call. Germline-derived CDR1 and CDR2 are LGHDT and YNNKEL (reference sequence). The CDR3 runs to 13 residues. The CDR3 protein is CASSQVGGNEQFF.

The genes are TRBV11-2 and TRBJ2-5; TCRdb indicates TRBD2, and absent DNA this call remains unverified. This CDR3 has 17 residues. Germline CDR1 is SGHAT and CDR2 is FQNNGV. The chain's CDR3 is CASSDLWTSGGQETQYF.

This sequence joins TRBV4-1 and TRBJ2-2. Germline lookup yields CDR1 MGHRA and CDR2 YSYEKL. There are 14 residues in the CDR3. CDR3: CASSQGWNTGELFF.